The 15 T cell receptor beta chains listed next were all sequenced from one sample in a study of blood T cell repertoires in COVID-19. The data were produced by immunoSEQ multiplex PCR, yet TCRdb's version contains in-frame clones alone and is incomplete. In the table there are approximately 350,000 clones, about 89% of which are singletons. The sequencing sample was made of peripheral blood. Receptors originate from a woman aged 45 to 65 with COVID-19, enrolled during active disease.

This chain links TRBV10-2 with TRBJ2-3, with 13 positions matching TRBD2. Trimming at V came to 8 bases and at J to 2 bases, leaving 1 base not matched to a gene. This CDR3 region has 14 residues. Germline CDR1 is WSHSY and CDR2 is SAAADI. The CDR3 loop reads CASGTSGTTDTQYF. The CDR3, as DNA: TGCGCCAGCGGGACTAGCGGGACCACAGATACGCAGTATTTT.

V usage is TRBV5-4 and J usage is TRBJ2-1; possible D gene TRBD1, 6 bases. Germline loops: CDR1 SGHNT, CDR2 YYREEE (reference sequence). V lost 4 bases and J lost 0, with 14 bases in between. The CDR3 length is 16 residues. The CDR3 loop reads CASSLGTPSSYNEQFF. In DNA form, the CDR3 reads TGTGCCAGCAGCCTTGGGACACCGAGCTCCTACAATGAGCAGTTCTTC.

The chain uses TRBV6-5 and TRBJ2-2; a weak D match, TRBD2 (5 bases). The V end was cut by 8 bases, the J end by 0 bases, with 10 bases between. The CDR3 is 14 residues long. Germline V gene sequence: CDR1 MNHEY, CDR2 SVGAGI. The CDR3 reads CASGEGTNTGELFF. Written as DNA, the CDR3 is TGTGCCAGCGGAGAGGGCACGAACACCGGGGAGCTGTTTTTT.

V gene TRBV2 combines with J gene TRBJ2-3; TRBD2 matches 12 bases. Germline trimming cut 3 bases from V and 5 bases from J; bases unmatched to any gene: 3. CDR1 and CDR2 (germline): SNHLY, FYNNEI. CDR3 length equals 15 residues. The CDR3 here is CASSDGLAGKDTQYF. In DNA form, the CDR3 reads TGTGCCAGCAGTGACGGACTAGCGGGAAAAGATACGCAGTATTTT.

V usage is TRBV19 and J usage is TRBJ2-3; perhaps TRBD2 as D (6 bases). The CDR3 has 13 amino acids. Trimming took 6 bases from V and 1 from J, leaving 8 bases between them. Germline-derived CDR1 and CDR2 are LNHDA and SQIVND (reference sequence). CDR3: CASSGRGTDTQYF. DNA of the CDR3: TGTGCCAGTAGCGGGAGAGGCACAGATACGCAGTATTTT.

This clone was picked up one time. The rearrangement joins TRBV10-3 to TRBJ2-1; 8 bases agree with TRBD1. After removal of 3 bases from V and 0 bases from J, the junction contained 4 bases not matched to a gene. Germline V CDR1 and CDR2: ENHRY, SYGVKD. The CDR3 contains 16 residues. The CDR3 is CAISDPGGGSYNEQFF. DNA of the CDR3: TGTGCCATCAGTGACCCAGGGGGCGGCTCCTACAATGAGCAGTTCTTC.

The rearrangement uses TRBV11-1 and TRBJ2-7, with TRBD2 matching 13 bases. This CDR3 has 16 residues. Germline V gene data show CDR1 as SGHAT and CDR2 as FQDESV (reference sequence). The J segment lost 8 bases and the V segment lost 0 bases, leaving 7 bases of the junction unmatched. The CDR3 loop is CASSLAIGTSGMKQYF. CDR3 DNA: TGTGCCAGCAGCTTAGCGATCGGGACTAGCGGGATGAAGCAGTACTTC. Full variable domain (outside the CDR3, taken from reference TRBV11-1 and TRBJ2-7): EAEVAQSPRYKITEKSQAVAFWCDPISGHATLYWYRQILGQGPELLVQFQDESVVDDSQLPKDRFSAERLKGVDSTLKIQPAELGDSAMYLCASSLAIGTSGMKQYFGPGTRLTVT.

V is TRBV24-1 and J is TRBJ2-3; 9 positions agree with TRBD1. The V gene's germline CDR1 is KGHDR and CDR2 SFDVKD. The CDR3 covers 15 residues. V shed 5 bases and J 4 bases; nucleotides not matched to a gene: 6. The CDR3 DNA reads TGTGCCACCAGTGTGGGACAGGGTTGGTCAGATACGCAGTATTTT. Translation gives CATSVGQGWSDTQYF.

This clone was seen a handful of times. The chain combines TRBV6-1 with TRBJ1-2; TRBD1 matches at 7 bases. V was clipped by 1 base and J by 8 bases; unmatched bases: 13. The CDR3 is 16 amino acids. Germline CDR1 is MNHNS and CDR2 is SASEGT. The CDR3 sequence is CASSEVSTGSRGGYTF. CDR3 coding DNA: TGTGCCAGCAGTGAAGTCTCGACAGGGTCTCGGGGCGGCTACACCTTC.

The chain has TRBV2 and TRBJ2-7; 10 bases match TRBD1. Germline loops: CDR1 SNHLY, CDR2 FYNNEI. V shed 1 base, J shed 3 bases, and the junction held 3 bases outside the gene matches. The CDR3 contains 15 residues. CDR3 sequence reads: CASSEGDRGNYEQYF. The DNA of the CDR3 is TGTGCCAGCAGTGAAGGGGACAGGGGTAACTACGAGCAGTACTTC.

The rearrangement uses TRBV10-3 and TRBJ1-2; no clear D gene. The CDR3 runs 15 residues. The ends were cut back, 2 bases at V and 4 bases at J, with 14 bases in the middle. Per germline, CDR1 ENHRY and CDR2 SYGVKD. The CDR3 bases are TGTGCCATCAGTGAGGCCCAGGTCGACCTCTATGGCTACACCTTC. This translates into CAISEAQVDLYGYTF.

The genes are TRBV7-3 and TRBJ2-3, with 11 bases lining up with TRBD2. CDR1 SGHTA and CDR2 FQGTGA come from the germline V gene. Trimming at V came to 3 bases and at J to 0 bases, leaving 8 bases not matched to a gene. CDR3 length equals 18 residues. The CDR3 region is CASSLRPGTSGSTDTQYF. The CDR3 DNA reads TGTGCCAGCAGCTTGCGTCCCGGGACTAGCGGTAGCACAGATACGCAGTATTTT.

This chain's CDR3 is CASSTTGGALYGYTF. The DNA for the CDR3 is TGTGCCAGTAGTACTACAGGGGGCGCTTTGTATGGCTACACCTTC. This chain connects TRBV19 to TRBJ1-2; 9 bases align to TRBD1. The CDR3 is 15 residues long. With V trimmed by 4 bases and J by 5 bases, 8 bases remained unmatched. The germline V gene has CDR1 LNHDA and CDR2 SQIVND (reference sequence).

This clone showed up just once. The chain links TRBV7-2 to TRBJ1-4; 7 nucleotides agree with TRBD1. The CDR3 consists of 16 residues. The germline CDR1 and CDR2 sequences are SGHTA and FQGNSA. With 2 bases clipped from V and 13 bases from J, the junction kept 16 bases outside the gene matches. CDR3 sequence: CASSLPLDRRVGGLFF. CDR3 sequence (DNA): TGTGCCAGCAGCTTACCATTGGACAGGAGGGTTGGTGGACTGTTTTTT.

This chain uses TRBV19 with TRBJ1-1, with D perhaps TRBD1 (6 bases). CDR3 length: 15 residues. Germline V gives CDR1 LNHDA, CDR2 SQIVND (reference sequence). Trimming took 4 bases from V and 4 from J, leaving 16 bases between them. The CDR3 spells CASSSPYREITEAFF. The CDR3 nucleotides are TGTGCCAGTAGTAGCCCCTACAGGGAAATCACTGAAGCTTTCTTT.